This TCR beta chain was observed in a study of blood T cell repertoires in COVID-19. Study information: From the United States, Italy and Spain came samples of acute and convalescent COVID-19.

Followed over time, Seattle patients had been enrolled while infection was active. This CDR3 is 15 amino acids long. Trimming took 7 bases from V and 0 from J; bases not matched to a gene: 10. CDR1 is SGHNT and CDR2 is YYREEE in the germline V gene (reference sequence). Original handling: Amplification from reference gene primers served as the basis for estimated nucleated cell counts. Clones were read by immunoSEQ multiplex PCR, and TCRdb kept only the in-frame ones, dropping some. The DNA gave D and trimming, while V, J and clone size come from that table. This table has approximately 120,000 clones, roughly 80% appearing once.

The rearrangement joins TRBV5-4 to TRBJ2-7; 7 positions match TRBD2. Sequencing used peripheral blood. This clonotype was obtained from an elderly man with COVID-19, enrolled during active disease. The CDR3 is CASGEGIAGSYEQYF. The CDR3 DNA reads as TGTGCCAGCGGGGAGGGGATAGCGGGCTCCTACGAGCAGTACTTC.